This entry features one TCR beta chain sequence. An amount of RNA that ranged from roughly 0.5 to 1 ug was reverse transcribed with random hexamers. An immunoSEQ multiplex PCR generated amplified TCR beta CDR3 products spanning 54 Vbeta and 13 Jbeta. TCRdb re-analysed the immunoSEQ multiplex PCR reads in MiXCR, keeping a single row per CDR3 protein. The sample holds roughly 190,000 distinct CDR3 sequences, about 91% seen once. CDR1 is MNHEY, CDR2 SVGEGT, per germline. The CDR3 has 11 amino acids. V lost 5 bases to trimming and J lost 5 bases, with 6 bases between them. The data stem from a study of CD8 T cells in Susac syndrome.

The chain uses TRBV6-2 or TRBV6-3 and TRBJ2-5; D uncertain. What was sequenced was CD4+ T cells from PBMCs. This TCR derives from a human donor with Susac syndrome. CDR3 loop: CASSKWETQYF. The CDR3 nucleotides are TGTGCCAGCAGTAAGTGGGAGACCCAGTACTTC.